This TCR beta chain derives from a study of shared clonotypes between healthy human individuals. Profiled with immunoSEQ multiplex PCR; TCRdb holds only in-frame clones, not every one. The sample contains about 1 million clones, around four fifths of which appear only once. A split of CD4+ cells into CD45RA+ naive and CD45RA-negative memory subsets was performed. V lost 4 bases to trimming and J lost 5 bases, with 12 bases between them. Germline CDR1 is GTSNPN and CDR2 is SVGIG (reference sequence). This CDR3 contains 12 residues. Sequencing input: memory CD4+ T cells sorted from blood. The sample's subset: CD45RA-negative fraction. The sequence was collected from a man aged 18 to 35 in good health. This chain links TRBV30 with TRBJ2-7; possibly TRBD1 or TRBD2 for D (7 bases each). The CDR3 reads CAWTRGGHEQYF. CDR3 DNA sequence: TGTGCCTGGACCAGGGGGGGGCACGAGCAGTACTTC.